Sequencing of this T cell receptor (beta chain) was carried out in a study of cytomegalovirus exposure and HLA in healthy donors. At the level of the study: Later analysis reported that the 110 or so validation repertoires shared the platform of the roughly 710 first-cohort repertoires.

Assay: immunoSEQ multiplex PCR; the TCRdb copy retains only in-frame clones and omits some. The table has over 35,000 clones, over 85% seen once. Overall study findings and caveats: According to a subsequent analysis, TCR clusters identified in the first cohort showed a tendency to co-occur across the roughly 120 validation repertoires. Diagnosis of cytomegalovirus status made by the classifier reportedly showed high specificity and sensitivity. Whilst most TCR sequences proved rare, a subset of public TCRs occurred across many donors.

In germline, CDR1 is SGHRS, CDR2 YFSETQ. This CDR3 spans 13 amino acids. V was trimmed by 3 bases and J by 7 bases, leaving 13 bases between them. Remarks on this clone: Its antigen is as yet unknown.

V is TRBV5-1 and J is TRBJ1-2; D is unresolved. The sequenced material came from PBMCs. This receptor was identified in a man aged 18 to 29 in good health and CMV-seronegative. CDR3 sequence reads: CASSSRDGFGYTF. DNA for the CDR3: TGCGCCAGCAGCTCACGGGATGGGTTTGGCTACACCTTC. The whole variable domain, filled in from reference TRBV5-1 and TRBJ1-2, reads KAGVTQTPRYLIKTRGQQVTLSCSPISGHRSVSWYQQTPGQGLQFLFEYFSETQRNKGNFPGRFSGRQFSNSRSEMNVSTLELGDSALYLCASSSRDGFGYTFGSGTRLTVV.